Below are 27 T cell receptor beta chains sequenced from a single sample in a study of healthy donors' naive CD4 and CD8 T cells. Each TCR library used around 0.5 ug of total RNA and a linear amplification protocol. TCRdb recomputed calls from the reads with MiXCR, one row per CDR3 protein. In the table there are 200,000 or so distinct CDR3 sequences, 65% to 75% of which are singletons. The sample consisted of naive CD4+ and CD8+ T cells sorted from blood, pooled from several donors. Receptor source: a pool of human donors in good health; the sample pools cells from several healthy donors.

The rearrangement joins TRBV29-1 to TRBJ2-1, with TRBD1 matching 8 bases. V gave up 8 bases and J gave up 6 bases; unmatched junction bases: 9. Germline CDR1 SQVTM, CDR2 ANQGSEA. The CDR3 covers 13 residues. CDR3 nucleotide sequence: TGCAGCACGACCGGGACAGGTCGCAATGAGCAGTTCTTC. Amino acid sequence: CSTTGTGRNEQFF.

The chain carries TRBV27 and TRBJ1-2; tentatively, D is TRBD1 (6 bases). The V gene's germline CDR1 is MNHEY and CDR2 SMNVEV (reference sequence). V dropped 3 bases and J dropped 1 base, with 12 bases sitting between them. The CDR3 length is 15 residues. Here the CDR3 reads CASSFGLQGNYGYTF. CDR3 nucleotides: TGTGCCAGCAGTTTCGGCCTACAGGGTAACTATGGCTACACCTTC.

The gene calls are TRBV11-2 and TRBJ2-1; 7 bases are shared with TRBD2. The CDR3 extends over 11 amino acids. CDR1 and CDR2 (germline): SGHAT, FQNNGV. With V trimmed by 5 bases and J by 13 bases, 5 bases remained unmatched. This CDR3 reads CASSPSGAQFF. The CDR3 DNA reads as TGTGCCAGCAGCCCTAGCGGAGCACAGTTCTTC.

This clonotype appeared a few times. The rearrangement joins TRBV29-1 to TRBJ2-1; D remains unclear. V was trimmed by 8 bases and J by 3 bases, leaving 14 bases between them. The CDR3 is 13 residues long. CDR1 and CDR2 (germline): SQVTM, ANQGSEA. The CDR3 sequence is CSSSKWGYNEQFF. For the CDR3, the DNA is TGCAGCTCCAGCAAGTGGGGCTACAATGAGCAGTTCTTC.

CDR3 residues: CASTLGLAAYNEQFF. The DNA of the CDR3 is TGTGCCAGCACCCTGGGACTAGCGGCCTACAATGAGCAGTTCTTC. V usage is TRBV6-6 and J usage is TRBJ2-1, with 11 nucleotides matching TRBD2. The CDR3 runs 15 residues. J was trimmed by 2 bases and V by 7 bases; bases with no gene match: 4. Germline CDR1 and CDR2: MNHNY and SVGAGI (reference sequence).

The rearrangement uses TRBV29-1 and TRBJ2-5, with 7 bases aligning to TRBD2. V trimming: 6 bases; J trimming: 4 bases; junction bases outside the gene matches: 5. CDR3 size: 12 residues. The germline V gene has CDR1 SQVTM and CDR2 ANQGSEA. CDR3 in amino acids: CSVRGGRETQYF. Here the CDR3 DNA reads TGCAGCGTGCGGGGAGGGCGAGAGACCCAGTACTTC. Combining the CDR3 with reference TRBV29-1 and TRBJ2-5 gives the whole variable domain SAVISQKPSRDICQRGTSLTIQCQVDSQVTMMFWYRQQPGQSLTLIATANQGSEATYESGFVIDKFPISRPNLTFSTLTVSNMSPEDSSIYLCSVRGGRETQYFGPGTRLLVL.

The chain joins TRBV2 to TRBJ2-7; the match to TRBD2 covers 7 bases. CDR1 and CDR2 from the germline V gene are SNHLY and FYNNEI. The ends lost 7 bases at V and 0 bases at J; junction bases unmatched: 6. CDR3 size: 14 residues. As DNA, the CDR3 is TGTGCCAGCAAGTCTAGCGGTACCTCCTACGAGCAGTACTTC. It encodes CASKSSGTSYEQYF.

The chain is built from TRBV5-5 and TRBJ2-7, with 12 bases matching TRBD1. V lost 6 bases and J lost 6; bases outside the gene matches: 10. CDR3 size: 15 residues. The germline V gene has CDR1 SGHKS and CDR2 YYEKEE (reference sequence). CDR3 sequence (DNA): TGTGCCAGCACCCAGGACGGGACAGGGGGCCCCGAGCAGTACTTC. It translates to CASTQDGTGGPEQYF.

The count of this clonotype is one. The V gene is TRBV12-3 or TRBV12-4, the J gene TRBJ1-1, with 8 bases identical to TRBD1. V trimming: 7 bases; J trimming: 4 bases; junction bases outside the gene matches: 11. The CDR3 runs 15 residues. The CDR3 nucleotides are TGTGCCAGCACTCCCGGACAGGGAGGAGGCACTGAAGCTTTCTTT. Translation: CASTPGQGGGTEAFF.

The chain carries TRBV29-1 and TRBJ2-3; the match to TRBD2 covers 7 bases. CDR3 length: 11 amino acids. With V trimmed by 7 bases and J by 6 bases, 4 bases remained unmatched. CDR1 is SQVTM and CDR2 is ANQGSEA in the germline V gene. The CDR3 region has the DNA TGCAGCGGGGGAGGGGCGGATACGCAGTATTTT. As protein: CSGGGADTQYF.

This chain uses TRBV29-1 with TRBJ2-7, with 8 bases lining up with TRBD1. Germline V CDR1 and CDR2: SQVTM, ANQGSEA. The CDR3 loop spans 13 amino acids. V lost 6 bases and J lost 4; bases outside the gene matches: 8. The CDR3 region has the DNA TGCAGCGTCAGACAGGGGAGTATTTACGAGCAGTACTTC. Translated: CSVRQGSIYEQYF.

A note on this clonotype: One end of the junction fails to match germline, which may point to a read error. The chain is built from TRBV10-3 and TRBJ1-3; perhaps TRBD1 as D (6 bases). The V gene's germline CDR1 is ENHRY and CDR2 SYGVKD. This CDR3 has 15 residues. CDR3: CASSGSRGTGNTIYF. CDR3 nucleotides: TGTGCCAGCAGTGGCAGCAGGGGAACGGGAAACACCATATATTTT.

The genes are TRBV6-5 and TRBJ1-2; D is unresolved. The CDR3 length is 14 residues. CDR1 is MNHEY, CDR2 SVGAGI, per germline. Trimming cost V 4 bases and J 8 bases, with 17 bases left between them. CDR3: CASSFIGDKMGYTF. The DNA for the CDR3 is TGTGCCAGCAGTTTCATTGGAGATAAAATGGGCTACACCTTC.

V and J are TRBV19 and TRBJ1-1, with D possibly matching TRBD1 (6 bases). With 7 bases removed from V and 5 bases from J, the gap between germline ends came to 23 bases. Germline V gene data show CDR1 as LNHDA and CDR2 as SQIVND (reference sequence). The CDR3 runs 16 residues. The CDR3 protein is CASKLRAGAPRTEAFF. The CDR3, as DNA: TGTGCCAGTAAACTCCGGGCAGGGGCACCAAGAACTGAAGCTTTCTTT.

The CDR3: CASSLARGAGDTEAFF. In DNA form, the CDR3 reads TGTGCCAGCAGTTTAGCGCGGGGGGCGGGGGACACTGAAGCTTTCTTT. This chain joins TRBV12-3 or TRBV12-4 and TRBJ1-1; D possibly corresponds to TRBD1 (6 bases). The V end was cut by 0 bases, the J end by 3 bases, with 14 bases between. This CDR3 is built from 16 residues.

The chain recombines TRBV2 with TRBJ2-5; 9 nucleotides align to TRBD2. This CDR3 is built from 16 residues. Germline CDR1 SNHLY, CDR2 FYNNEI. The V segment lost 3 bases and the J segment 2 bases; nucleotides outside the gene matches: 7. Here the CDR3 reads CASSDLAGPEQETQYF. The CDR3 nucleotides are TGTGCCAGCAGTGATCTAGCGGGGCCAGAACAAGAGACCCAGTACTTC.

The count of this clonotype is one. The chain links TRBV5-1 to TRBJ1-5; tentatively, D is TRBD1 (5 bases). V lost 3 bases to trimming and J lost 6 bases, with 10 bases between them. Germline V gene sequence: CDR1 SGHRS, CDR2 YFSETQ. CDR3 length equals 13 residues. CDR3 nucleotides: TGCGCCAGCAGCTCCCACGGGGGTCAGCCCCAGCATTTT. As protein: CASSSHGGQPQHF.

J is TRBJ1-2 and V is TRBV29-1; tentatively, D is TRBD1 (6 bases). CDR3 length equals 12 residues. Trimming shortened V by 3 bases and J by 4 bases, and 9 bases separated the two germline ends. Germline CDR1 SQVTM, CDR2 ANQGSEA. The CDR3 DNA reads TGCAGCGTTGACGGCAGGGGCTATGGCTACACCTTC. Residues: CSVDGRGYGYTF.

This clonotype was observed once. The rearrangement joins TRBV19 to TRBJ2-5, with D unresolved. The CDR3 covers 16 residues. V dropped 3 bases and J dropped 7 bases, with 21 bases sitting between them. The germline V gene encodes CDR1 LNHDA and CDR2 SQIVND (reference sequence). Here the CDR3 DNA reads TGTGCCAGTAGTATGGGCTGGAACCCTCCGTTGGCGACCCAGTACTTC. Translation: CASSMGWNPPLATQYF.

In this sample, this clonotype turned up once. The V and J genes are TRBV20-1 and TRBJ2-1, with no clear D. The V gene lost 0 bases and the J gene lost 1 base, with 13 bases spanning the gap. The CDR3 has 16 residues. The germline gives CDR1 DFQATT, CDR2 SNEGSKA (reference sequence). The CDR3 loop is CSARDRVVNSYNEQFF. The DNA of the CDR3 is TGCAGTGCTAGAGATCGGGTAGTCAATTCCTACAATGAGCAGTTCTTC.

The chain has TRBV6-2 or TRBV6-3 and TRBJ2-5; D perhaps matches TRBD1 (5 bases). The ends were cut back, 2 bases at V and 5 bases at J, with 12 bases in the middle. In germline, CDR1 is MNHEY, CDR2 SVGEGT. The CDR3 has 14 residues. The CDR3 spells CASSYAQGRETQYF. CDR3 coding DNA: TGTGCCAGCAGTTACGCCCAGGGCCGTGAGACCCAGTACTTC.

This chain connects TRBV29-1 to TRBJ2-7; D gene uncertain. The germline V and J ends were trimmed by 6 bases and 9 bases, with 15 bases remaining between them. The CDR3 length is 11 residues. Germline lookup yields CDR1 SQVTM and CDR2 ANQGSEA. Here the CDR3 reads CSVNPQGVQYF. DNA of the CDR3: TGCAGCGTCAACCCACAAGGAGTGCAGTACTTC.

The J gene is TRBJ1-5, the V gene TRBV19, with D possibly matching TRBD1 (5 bases). This CDR3 comprises 14 residues. CDR1 and CDR2 (germline): LNHDA, SQIVND (reference sequence). V lost 10 bases, J lost 4 bases, and 17 bases lay in between. Here the CDR3 DNA reads TGTGCCACTCGCCCCTCCAGGGTTAATCAGCCCCAGCATTTT. Translation: CATRPSRVNQPQHF.

The chain employs TRBV29-1 and TRBJ2-4; 10 positions agree with TRBD1. The J segment lost 8 bases and the V segment lost 7 bases, leaving 2 bases of the junction unmatched. This CDR3 has 11 residues. The germline V gene encodes CDR1 SQVTM and CDR2 ANQGSEA. The CDR3 sequence: CSAGTGDIQYF. For the CDR3, the DNA is TGCAGCGCCGGGACAGGGGACATTCAGTACTTC.

The chain employs TRBV4-3 and TRBJ1-6; maybe TRBD1 (5 bases). V dropped 1 base and J dropped 3 bases, with 16 bases sitting between them. The CDR3 extends over 18 amino acids. Per germline, CDR1 LGHNA and CDR2 YSLEER. CDR3: CASSQAPPDRFYNSPLHF. Here the CDR3 DNA reads TGCGCCAGCAGCCAAGCACCTCCTGACAGATTCTATAATTCACCCCTCCACTTT.

V usage is TRBV2 and J usage is TRBJ1-1; D unresolved. In germline, CDR1 is SNHLY, CDR2 FYNNEI. This CDR3 has 15 amino acids. Between the trimmed V and J ends, which lost 8 bases and 0 bases, there was a span of 16 bases. The CDR3 region is CASSGQRRLNTEAFF. The CDR3, as DNA: TGTGCCAGCTCTGGGCAACGGAGACTGAACACTGAAGCTTTCTTT. Full variable domain (outside the CDR3, taken from reference TRBV2 and TRBJ1-1): EPEVTQTPSHQVTQMGQEVILRCVPISNHLYFYWYRQILGQKVEFLVSFYNNEISEKSEIFDDQFSVERPDGSNFTLKIRSTKLEDSAMYFCASSGQRRLNTEAFFGQGTRLTVV.

To note about this clonotype: An end of the junction does not agree with germline; a read error may underlie this. The rearrangement joins TRBV5-1 to TRBJ2-2; 7 nucleotides match TRBD1. CDR1 is SGHRS, CDR2 YFSETQ, per germline. The CDR3 has 16 amino acids. The CDR3 DNA reads as TGCGCCAGCAGCGTGGACAGGCAGATGGACACCGGGGAGCTATTTTTT. This sequence encodes CASSVDRQMDTGELFF. The entire variable domain, with the rest obtained from reference TRBV5-1 and TRBJ2-2, is as follows: KAGVTQTPRYLIKTRGQQVTLSCSPISGHRSVSWYQQTPGQGLQFLFEYFSETQRNKGNFPGRFSGRQFSNSRSEMNVSTLELGDSALYLCASSVDRQMDTGELFFGEGSRLTVL.